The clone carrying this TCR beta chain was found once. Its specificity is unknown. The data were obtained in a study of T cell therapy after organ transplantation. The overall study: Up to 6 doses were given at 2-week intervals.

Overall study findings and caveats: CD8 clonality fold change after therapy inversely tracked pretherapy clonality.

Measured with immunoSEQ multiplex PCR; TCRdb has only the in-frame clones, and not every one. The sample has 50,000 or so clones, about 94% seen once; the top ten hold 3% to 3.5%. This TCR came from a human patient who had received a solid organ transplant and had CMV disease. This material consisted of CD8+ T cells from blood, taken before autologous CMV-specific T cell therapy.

This chain's CDR3 is CSVEDRAVMNTEAFF. CDR3 coding DNA: TGCAGCGTGGAGGACAGGGCGGTCATGAACACTGAAGCTTTCTTT. V is TRBV29-1 and J is TRBJ1-1; TRBD1 matches at 8 bases. Per germline, CDR1 SQVTM and CDR2 ANQGSEA. The CDR3 sequence is 15 residues long. V was pared by 6 bases and J by 0 bases, with 9 bases of the junction left unmatched.